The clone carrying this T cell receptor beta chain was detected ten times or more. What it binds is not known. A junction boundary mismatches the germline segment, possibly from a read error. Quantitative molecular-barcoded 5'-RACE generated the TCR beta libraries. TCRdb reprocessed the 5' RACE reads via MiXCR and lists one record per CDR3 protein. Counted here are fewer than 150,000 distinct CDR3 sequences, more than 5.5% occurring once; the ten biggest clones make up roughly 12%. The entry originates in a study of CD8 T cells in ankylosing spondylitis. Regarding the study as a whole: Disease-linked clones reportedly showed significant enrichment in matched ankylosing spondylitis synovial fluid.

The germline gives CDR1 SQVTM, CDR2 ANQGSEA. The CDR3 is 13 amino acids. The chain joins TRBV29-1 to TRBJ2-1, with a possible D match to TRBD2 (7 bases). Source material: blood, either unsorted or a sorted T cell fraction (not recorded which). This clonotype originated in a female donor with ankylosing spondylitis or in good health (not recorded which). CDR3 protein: CSVRGGSFNEQFF. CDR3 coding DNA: TGCAGCGTTAGGGGGGGCTCCTTCAATGAGCAGTTCTTC.